This T cell receptor beta chain was recorded in a study of human T cells and chemical hapten exposure. Study-level information: Patients received weekly diphenylcyclopropenone doses to the scalp throughout the approximately 23-week study. Application of 0.01% DPC to the upper back was done by patch test, with a reading at 6 days.

V was clipped by 5 bases and J by 2 bases, with 5 bases between them. The germline V gene has CDR1 SQVTM and CDR2 ANQGSEA. The CDR3 totals 11 residues. This clonotype turned up a few times. Indicated time point: patch test 1, 2 weeks after DPC sensitization. Stated treatment: therapeutic diphenylcyclopropenone sensitization with weekly scalp DPC. Patients had alopecia, were aged 18 to 70, and were not pregnant. For the library, individual cDNA molecules each received unique molecular identifiers. TCRdb re-called the RACE reads with MiXCR, one entry per CDR3 protein. Of roughly 98,000 distinct CDR3 sequences in the sample, 9.5% to 15% were seen once.

The chain carries TRBV29-1 and TRBJ2-3; D not certain. The sequencing here drew on whole blood, taken in connection with sensitization to the hapten diphenylcyclopropenone (DPC). The TCR sequence derives from a woman in her thirties or forties with alopecia areata. Some clones in this sample may be carry-over from other donors' samples. This CDR3 reads CSVSPTDTQYF. For the CDR3, the DNA is TGCAGCGTTTCCCCCACAGATACGCAGTATTTT.